This TCR beta chain was sequenced during a study of blood T cell repertoires in COVID-19. Background on the study: The United States, Italy and Spain provided the acute and convalescent COVID-19 samples. T cells, B-cell-depleted T cells, or PBMCs supplied cDNA or gDNA.

This clone was counted once. Only in-frame clones appear in the TCRdb table, and some are missing; sequencing was by immunoSEQ multiplex PCR. The profile covers some 61,000 clones, with 86% appearing a single time and over 7.5% taken by the ten largest. Germline CDR1 and CDR2: LNHDA and SQIVND (reference sequence). The CDR3 sequence is 13 residues long. V lost 5 bases and J lost 6, with 13 bases in between. This clonotype was sampled from a man aged 30 to 39 with acute or convalescent COVID-19. Sequenced input: peripheral blood. V and J are TRBV19 and TRBJ1-1; perhaps TRBD1 as D (5 bases). The CDR3 DNA follows: TGTGCCAGTAGTTTGCAAGGGGCGGCTGAAGCTTTCTTT. Translation gives CASSLQGAAEAFF.